This T cell receptor beta chain was sequenced for a study of control samples from healthy donors and cancer patients. Clones were sequenced by immunoSEQ multiplex PCR, and TCRdb holds only the in-frame ones, with some missing. The sample totals about 210,000 clones. V lost 4 bases and J 7 bases, leaving 11 bases between the germline ends. The CDR3 covers 13 residues. Germline CDR1 reads SGHRS; CDR2 reads YFSETQ. The chain joins TRBV5-1 to TRBJ1-4; a weak D match, TRBD1 (5 bases). The material sequenced was blood. The sequence was collected from a woman aged 25 to 39 in good health. The DNA of the CDR3 is TGCGCCAGCAGCACATCCGGGGCTGAAAAACTGTTTTTT. This gives the protein CASSTSGAEKLFF.